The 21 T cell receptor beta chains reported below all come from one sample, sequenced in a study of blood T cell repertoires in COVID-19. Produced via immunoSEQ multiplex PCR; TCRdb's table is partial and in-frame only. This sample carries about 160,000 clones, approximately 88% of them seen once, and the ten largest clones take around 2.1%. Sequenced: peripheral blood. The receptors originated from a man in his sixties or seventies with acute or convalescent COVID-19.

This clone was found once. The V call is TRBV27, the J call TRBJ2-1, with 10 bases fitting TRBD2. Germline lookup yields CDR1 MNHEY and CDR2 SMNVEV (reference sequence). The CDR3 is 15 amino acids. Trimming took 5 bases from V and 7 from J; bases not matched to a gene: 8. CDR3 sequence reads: CASSGSGGAWNEQFF. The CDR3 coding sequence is TGTGCCAGCAGTGGGAGCGGGGGGGCCTGGAATGAGCAGTTCTTC.

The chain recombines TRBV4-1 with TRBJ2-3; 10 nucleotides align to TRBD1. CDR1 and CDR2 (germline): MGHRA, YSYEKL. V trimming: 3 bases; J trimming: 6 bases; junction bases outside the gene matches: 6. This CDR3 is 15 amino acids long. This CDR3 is CASSQTGQGSDTQYF. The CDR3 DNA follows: TGCGCCAGCAGCCAGACGGGACAGGGGTCCGATACGCAGTATTTT.

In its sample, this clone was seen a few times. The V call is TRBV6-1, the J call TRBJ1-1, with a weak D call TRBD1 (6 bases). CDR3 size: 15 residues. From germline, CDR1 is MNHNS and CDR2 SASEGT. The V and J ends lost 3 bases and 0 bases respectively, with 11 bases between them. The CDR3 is CASSEGDRLNTEAFF. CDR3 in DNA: TGTGCCAGCAGTGAGGGCGACAGGTTGAACACTGAAGCTTTCTTT.

CDR3 region: CATRGGTSGQETQYF. CDR3 nucleotide sequence: TGTGCCACCAGGGGCGGGACTAGCGGCCAAGAGACCCAGTACTTC. The J gene is TRBJ2-5, the V gene TRBV24-1; 11 positions agree with TRBD2. The junction had 4 bases not matched to a gene; V was cut back by 7 bases and J by 1 base. The germline gives CDR1 KGHDR, CDR2 SFDVKD. The CDR3 loop spans 15 amino acids.

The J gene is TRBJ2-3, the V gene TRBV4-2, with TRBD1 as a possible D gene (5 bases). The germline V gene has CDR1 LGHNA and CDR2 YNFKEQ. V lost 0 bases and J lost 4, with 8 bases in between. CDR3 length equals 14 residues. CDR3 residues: CASSQDIGADTQYF. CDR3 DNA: TGTGCCAGCAGCCAAGATATAGGGGCAGATACGCAGTATTTT.

CDR3 sequence: CAISRTGGVSDTQYF. DNA for the CDR3: TGTGCCATCAGTCGGACGGGGGGGGTGTCTGATACGCAGTATTTT. This rearrangement joins TRBV10-3 to TRBJ2-3; 8 positions agree with TRBD2. The V gene end was trimmed by 5 bases and the J gene end by 6 bases; junction bases not matched to a gene: 10. The CDR3 extends over 15 amino acids. Germline CDR1 ENHRY, CDR2 SYGVKD.

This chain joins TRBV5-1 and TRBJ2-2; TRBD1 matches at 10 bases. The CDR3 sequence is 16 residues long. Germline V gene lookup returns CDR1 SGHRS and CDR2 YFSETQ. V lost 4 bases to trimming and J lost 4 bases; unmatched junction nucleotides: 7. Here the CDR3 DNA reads TGCGCCAGCAGCCACCCGGGACAGGGGACCACCGGGGAGCTGTTTTTT. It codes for CASSHPGQGTTGELFF.

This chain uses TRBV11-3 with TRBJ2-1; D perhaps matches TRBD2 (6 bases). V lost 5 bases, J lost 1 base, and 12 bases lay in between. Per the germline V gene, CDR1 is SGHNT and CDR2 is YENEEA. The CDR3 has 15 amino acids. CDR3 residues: CASSRLAGSYNEQFF. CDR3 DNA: TGTGCCAGCAGCCGCCTTGCGGGGTCCTACAATGAGCAGTTCTTC.

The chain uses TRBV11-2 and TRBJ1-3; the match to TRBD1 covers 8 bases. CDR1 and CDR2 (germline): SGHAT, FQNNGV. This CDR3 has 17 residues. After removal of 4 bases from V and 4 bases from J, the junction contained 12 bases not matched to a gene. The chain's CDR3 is CASSSLPQGALGNTIYF. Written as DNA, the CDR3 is TGTGCCAGCAGCTCCTTGCCCCAGGGGGCGTTAGGAAACACCATATATTTT.

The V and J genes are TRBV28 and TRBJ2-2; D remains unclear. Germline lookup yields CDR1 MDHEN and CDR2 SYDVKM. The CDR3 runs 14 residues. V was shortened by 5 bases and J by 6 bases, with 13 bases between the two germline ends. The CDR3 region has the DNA TGTGCCAGCAGTGATACAATTTTGGCCGGGGAGCTGTTTTTT. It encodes CASSDTILAGELFF. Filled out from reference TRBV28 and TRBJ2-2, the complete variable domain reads DVKVTQSSRYLVKRTGEKVFLECVQDMDHENMFWYRQDPGLGLRLIYFSYDVKMKEKGDIPEGYSVSREKKERFSLILESASTNQTSMYLCASSDTILAGELFFGEGSRLTVL.

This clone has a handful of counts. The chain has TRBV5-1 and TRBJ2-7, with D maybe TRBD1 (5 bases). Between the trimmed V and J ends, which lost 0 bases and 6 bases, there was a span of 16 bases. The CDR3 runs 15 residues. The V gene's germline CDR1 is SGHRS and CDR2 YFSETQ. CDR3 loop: CASSLDGALRGEQYF. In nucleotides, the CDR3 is TGCGCCAGCAGCTTGGATGGGGCTTTAAGAGGCGAGCAGTACTTC.

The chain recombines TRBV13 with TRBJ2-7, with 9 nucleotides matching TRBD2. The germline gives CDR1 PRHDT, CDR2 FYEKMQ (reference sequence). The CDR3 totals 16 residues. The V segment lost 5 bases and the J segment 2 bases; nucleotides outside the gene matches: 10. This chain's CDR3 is CASSGGSSSGTYEQYF. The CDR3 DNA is TGTGCCAGCAGCGGGGGGTCATCTAGCGGGACCTACGAGCAGTACTTC.

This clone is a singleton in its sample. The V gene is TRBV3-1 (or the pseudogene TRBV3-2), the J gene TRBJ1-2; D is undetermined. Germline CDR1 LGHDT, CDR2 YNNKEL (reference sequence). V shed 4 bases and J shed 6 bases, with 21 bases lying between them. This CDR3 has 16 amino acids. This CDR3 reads CASSPRGLPGGDGYTF. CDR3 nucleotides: TGTGCCAGCAGCCCCAGAGGACTTCCGGGAGGCGATGGCTACACCTTC.

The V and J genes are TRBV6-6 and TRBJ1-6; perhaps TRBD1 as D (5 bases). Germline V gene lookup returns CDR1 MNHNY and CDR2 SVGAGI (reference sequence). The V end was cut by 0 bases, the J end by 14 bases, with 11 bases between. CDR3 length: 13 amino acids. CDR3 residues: CASSYSGGSTLHF. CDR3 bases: TGTGCCAGCAGTTACTCGGGGGGGTCTACCCTCCACTTT.

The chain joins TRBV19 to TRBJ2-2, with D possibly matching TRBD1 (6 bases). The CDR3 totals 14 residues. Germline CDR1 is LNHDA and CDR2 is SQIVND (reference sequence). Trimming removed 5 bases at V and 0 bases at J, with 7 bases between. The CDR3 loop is CASSGQTNTGELFF. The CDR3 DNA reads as TGTGCCAGTAGTGGACAGACGAACACCGGGGAGCTGTTTTTT.

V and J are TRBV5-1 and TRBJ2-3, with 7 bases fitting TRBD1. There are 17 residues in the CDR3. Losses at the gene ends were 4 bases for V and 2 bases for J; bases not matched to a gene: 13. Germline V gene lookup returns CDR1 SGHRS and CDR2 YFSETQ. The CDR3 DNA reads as TGCGCCAGCAGCCGATCGACAGGGACATTAATCACAGATACGCAGTATTTT. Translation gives CASSRSTGTLITDTQYF.

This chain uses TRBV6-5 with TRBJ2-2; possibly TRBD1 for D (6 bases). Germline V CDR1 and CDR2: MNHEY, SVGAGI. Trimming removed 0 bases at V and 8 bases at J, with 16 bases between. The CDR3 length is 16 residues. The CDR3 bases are TGTGCCAGCAGTTACTCGAAGGCAGGGGTGGCTGGGGAGCTGTTTTTT. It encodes CASSYSKAGVAGELFF.

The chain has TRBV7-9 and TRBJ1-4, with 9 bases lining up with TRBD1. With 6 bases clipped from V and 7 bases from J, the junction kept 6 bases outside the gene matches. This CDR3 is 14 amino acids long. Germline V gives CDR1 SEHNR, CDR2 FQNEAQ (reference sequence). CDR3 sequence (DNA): TGTGCCAGCAGTTGGGGACAGGGAGTTGAAAAACTGTTTTTT. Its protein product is CASSWGQGVEKLFF.

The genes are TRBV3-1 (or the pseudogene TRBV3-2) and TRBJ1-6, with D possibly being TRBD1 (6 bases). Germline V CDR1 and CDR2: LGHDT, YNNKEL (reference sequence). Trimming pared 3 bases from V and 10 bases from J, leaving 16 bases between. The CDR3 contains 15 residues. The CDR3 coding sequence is TGTGCCAGCAGCCAGAAAGGGGGAGGGGAATCACCCCTCCACTTT. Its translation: CASSQKGGGESPLHF.

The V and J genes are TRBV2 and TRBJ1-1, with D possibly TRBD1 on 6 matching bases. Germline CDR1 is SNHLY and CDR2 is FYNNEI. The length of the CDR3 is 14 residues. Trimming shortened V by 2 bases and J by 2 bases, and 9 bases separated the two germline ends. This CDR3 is CASSEQGPNTEAFF. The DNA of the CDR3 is TGTGCCAGCAGTGAACAGGGGCCCAACACTGAAGCTTTCTTT.

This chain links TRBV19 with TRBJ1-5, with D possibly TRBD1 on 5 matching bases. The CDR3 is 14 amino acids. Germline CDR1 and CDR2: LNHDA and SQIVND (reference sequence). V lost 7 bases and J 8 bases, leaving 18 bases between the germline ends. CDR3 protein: CASTSPGGSKPQHF. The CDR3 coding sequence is TGTGCCAGTACCTCACCGGGGGGGTCCAAGCCCCAGCATTTT. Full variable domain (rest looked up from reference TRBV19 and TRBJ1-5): DGGITQSPKYLFRKEGQNVTLSCEQNLNHDAMYWYRQDPGQGLRLIYYSQIVNDFQKGDIAEGYSVSREKKESFPLTVTSAQKNPTAFYLCASTSPGGSKPQHFGDGTRLSIL.